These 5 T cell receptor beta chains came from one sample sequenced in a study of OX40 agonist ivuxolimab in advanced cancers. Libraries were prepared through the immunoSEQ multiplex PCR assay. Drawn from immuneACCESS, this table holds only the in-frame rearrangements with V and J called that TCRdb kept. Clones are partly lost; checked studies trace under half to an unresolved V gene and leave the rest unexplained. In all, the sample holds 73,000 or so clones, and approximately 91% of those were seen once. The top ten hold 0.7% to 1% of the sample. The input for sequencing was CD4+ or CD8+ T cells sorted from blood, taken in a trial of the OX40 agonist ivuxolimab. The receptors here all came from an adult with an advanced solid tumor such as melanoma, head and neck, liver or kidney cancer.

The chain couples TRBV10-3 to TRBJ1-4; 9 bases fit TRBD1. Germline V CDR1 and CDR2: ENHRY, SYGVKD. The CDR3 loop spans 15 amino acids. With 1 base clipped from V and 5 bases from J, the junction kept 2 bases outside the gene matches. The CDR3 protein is CAISELGQGNEKLFF. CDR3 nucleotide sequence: TGTGCCATCAGTGAGTTGGGACAGGGAAATGAAAAACTGTTTTTT.

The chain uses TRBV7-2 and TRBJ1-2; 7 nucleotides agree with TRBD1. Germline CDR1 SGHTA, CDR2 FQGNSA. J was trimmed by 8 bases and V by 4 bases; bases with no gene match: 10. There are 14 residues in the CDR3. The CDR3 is CASSSQTGSVGYTF. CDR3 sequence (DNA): TGTGCCAGCAGCTCGCAGACAGGGTCGGTGGGCTACACCTTC. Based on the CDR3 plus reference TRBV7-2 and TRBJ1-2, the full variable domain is GAGVSQSPSNKVTEKGKDVELRCDPISGHTALYWYRQSLGQGLEFLIYFQGNSAPDKSGLPSDRFSAERTGGSVSTLTIQRTQQEDSAVYLCASSSQTGSVGYTFGSGTRLTVV.

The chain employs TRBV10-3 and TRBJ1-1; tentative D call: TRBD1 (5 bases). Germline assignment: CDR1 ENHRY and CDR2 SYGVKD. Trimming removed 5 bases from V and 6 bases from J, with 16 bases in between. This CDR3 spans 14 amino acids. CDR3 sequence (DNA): TGTGCCATCAGTCCCGGGTCCAGGGCCGCTGAAGCTTTCTTT. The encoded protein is CAISPGSRAAEAFF.

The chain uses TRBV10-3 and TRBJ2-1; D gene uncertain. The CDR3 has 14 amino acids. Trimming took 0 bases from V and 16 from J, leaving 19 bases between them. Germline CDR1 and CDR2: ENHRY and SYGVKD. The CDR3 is CAISESGSELGVFF. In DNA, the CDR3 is TGTGCCATCAGTGAGTCAGGGTCCGAACTTGGTGTATTCTTC.

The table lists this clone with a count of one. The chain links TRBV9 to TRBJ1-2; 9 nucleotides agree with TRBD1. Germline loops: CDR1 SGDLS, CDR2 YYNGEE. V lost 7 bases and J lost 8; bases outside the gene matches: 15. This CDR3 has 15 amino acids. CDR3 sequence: CASVRGDRANIGYTF. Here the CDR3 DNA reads TGTGCCAGCGTCCGGGGGGACAGGGCCAACATAGGCTACACCTTC.